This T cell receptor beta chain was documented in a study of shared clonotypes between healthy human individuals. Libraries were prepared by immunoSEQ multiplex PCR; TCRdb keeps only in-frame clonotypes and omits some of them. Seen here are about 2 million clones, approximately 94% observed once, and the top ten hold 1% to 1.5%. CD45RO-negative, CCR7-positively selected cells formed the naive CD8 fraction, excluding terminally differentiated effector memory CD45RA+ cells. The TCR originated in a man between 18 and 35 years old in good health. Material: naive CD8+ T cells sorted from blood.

The CDR3: CASSFGENEKLFF. CDR3 in DNA: TGTGCCAGCAGCTTCGGCGAGAATGAAAAACTGTTTTTT. The V and J genes are TRBV13 and TRBJ1-4, with D unclear. The CDR3 contains 13 residues. Germline assignment: CDR1 PRHDT and CDR2 FYEKMQ (reference sequence). The germline V and J ends were trimmed by 3 bases and 5 bases, with 7 bases remaining between them.